These T cell receptor beta chains were read from a single sample in a study of human T cells and chemical hapten exposure. TCRdb passed the 5' RACE reads through MiXCR, listing each CDR3 protein once. The sample records some 150,000 distinct CDR3 sequences, around 4% being singletons. The receptor source for this set is a female donor in good health. CDR3s include the opening cysteine and the closing phenylalanine or tryptophan. A D gene is named only where the DNA matches it firmly. Expanded clones get a size class; other rows say once, few or many, or leave the size out.

D gene: TRBD2; clone size: many; J gene: TRBJ2-3; V gene: TRBV5-1; CDR3 DNA: TGCGCCAGCAGTCGAGGTTCTAGCGGGGGAACGGCAGATACGCAGTATTTT; CDR3 protein: CASSRGSSGGTADTQYF
D gene: -; clone size: many; J gene: TRBJ2-3; V gene: TRBV25-1; CDR3 DNA: TGTGCCAGCAGTGAAGCGGGGAGGCCCACAGATACGCAGTATTTT; CDR3 protein: CASSEAGRPTDTQYF
D gene: -; clone size: -; J gene: TRBJ1-5; V gene: TRBV4-1; CDR3 DNA: TGCGCCAGCAGCCAAGTGGGAGGGTATAACAATCAGCCCCAGCATTTT; CDR3 protein: CASSQVGGYNNQPQHF
D gene: -; clone size: few; J gene: TRBJ1-2; V gene: TRBV5-1; CDR3 DNA: TGCGCCAGCAGGCATGCGACCAGGGAGGGGGATGGCTACACCTTC; CDR3 protein: CASRHATREGDGYTF
D gene: -; clone size: many; J gene: TRBJ2-7; V gene: TRBV11-1; CDR3 DNA: TGTGCCAGCAGCTTTGTAACTCGGGAGCAGTACTTC; CDR3 protein: CASSFVTREQYF
D gene: TRBD1; clone size: many; J gene: TRBJ1-5; V gene: TRBV27; CDR3 DNA: TGTGCCAGCAGTCCAACAGGGGGGGGCGCAGGTGGCAATCAGCCCCAGCATTTT; CDR3 protein: CASSPTGGGAGGNQPQHF
D gene: -; clone size: few; J gene: TRBJ1-5; V gene: TRBV28; CDR3 DNA: TGTGCCAGCAGTTTATTAACAGTAAATCAGCCCCAGCATTTT; CDR3 protein: CASSLLTVNQPQHF
D gene: -; clone size: many; J gene: TRBJ2-2; V gene: TRBV27; CDR3 DNA: TGTGCCAGCAGTAGGACACCCGCAGAGACAAACACCGGGGAGCTGTTTTTT; CDR3 protein: CASSRTPAETNTGELFF
D gene: -; clone size: many; J gene: TRBJ2-3; V gene: TRBV18; CDR3 DNA: TGTGCCAGCTCACGAGTGGGGAGCACAGATACGCAGTATTTT; CDR3 protein: CASSRVGSTDTQYF
D gene: TRBD1; clone size: many; J gene: TRBJ1-2; V gene: TRBV7-8; CDR3 DNA: TGTGCCAGCAGCTTAACCGGGACAGATTTCCATTTAAGCTATGGCTACACCTTC; CDR3 protein: CASSLTGTDFHLSYGYTF
D gene: -; clone size: many; J gene: TRBJ2-5; V gene: TRBV5-1; CDR3 DNA: TGCGCCAGCAGCTTGGGGTTGCGACCCGAGGAAGAGACCCAGTACTTC; CDR3 protein: CASSLGLRPEEETQYF
D gene: TRBD1; clone size: many; J gene: TRBJ1-1; V gene: TRBV12-3/TRBV12-4; CDR3 DNA: TGTGCCAGCAGTGTCTTAACAGGGGGCACTGAAGCTTTCTTT; CDR3 protein: CASSVLTGGTEAFF
D gene: -; clone size: many; J gene: TRBJ2-2; V gene: TRBV4-2; CDR3 DNA: TGTGCCAGCAGCCAAGGGATGTGGGCCGGGGAGCTGTTTTTT; CDR3 protein: CASSQGMWAGELFF
D gene: -; clone size: many; J gene: TRBJ2-3; V gene: TRBV4-3; CDR3 DNA: TGCGCCAGCAGCCATAGCCGAAAAAGCACAGATACGCAGTATTTT; CDR3 protein: CASSHSRKSTDTQYF
D gene: -; clone size: many; J gene: TRBJ1-1; V gene: TRBV5-1; CDR3 DNA: TGCGCCAGCAGCCCACAGGGACGGGGCACTGAAGCTTTCTTT; CDR3 protein: CASSPQGRGTEAFF
D gene: TRBD1; clone size: many; J gene: TRBJ1-2; V gene: TRBV20-1; CDR3 DNA: TGCAGTGTCTCGGACAGGGTTGGAGGCTACACCTTC; CDR3 protein: CSVSDRVGGYTF
D gene: -; clone size: many; J gene: TRBJ1-2; V gene: TRBV7-9; CDR3 DNA: TGTGCCAGCAGCCTCGAAGCTAACTATGGCTACACCTTC; CDR3 protein: CASSLEANYGYTF
D gene: TRBD1; clone size: -; J gene: TRBJ2-7; V gene: TRBV7-2; CDR3 DNA: TGTGCCAGCAGCTTCTTGGGGACAGGCGGCGAGCAGTACTTC; CDR3 protein: CASSFLGTGGEQYF
D gene: -; clone size: many; J gene: TRBJ2-2; V gene: TRBV7-9; CDR3 DNA: TGTGCCAGCAGCCCAGGCGGCGGGGAGCTGTTTTTT; CDR3 protein: CASSPGGGELFF
D gene: TRBD2; clone size: few; J gene: TRBJ2-3; V gene: TRBV13; CDR3 DNA: TGTGCCAGCAGCCAGGGACTAGCGGGTTACACAGATACGCAGTATTTT; CDR3 protein: CASSQGLAGYTDTQYF
D gene: -; clone size: -; J gene: TRBJ1-3; V gene: TRBV6-1; CDR3 DNA: TGTGCCAGCAGTACGAGCTCTGGAAACACCATATATTTT; CDR3 protein: CASSTSSGNTIYF
D gene: -; clone size: many; J gene: TRBJ1-5; V gene: TRBV5-1; CDR3 DNA: TGCGCCAGCAGCTTGAGGTCCAGGGTAGACCAGCCCCAGCATTTT; CDR3 protein: CASSLRSRVDQPQHF
D gene: -; clone size: -; J gene: TRBJ1-6; V gene: TRBV4-2; CDR3 DNA: TGTGCCAGCAGCCAAGGGGGCGATTCACCCCTCCACTTT; CDR3 protein: CASSQGGDSPLHF
D gene: -; clone size: -; J gene: TRBJ1-1; V gene: TRBV5-1; CDR3 DNA: TGCGCCAGCAGCTGGGACCACTACACTGAAGCTTTCTTT; CDR3 protein: CASSWDHYTEAFF
D gene: -; clone size: many; J gene: TRBJ1-3; V gene: TRBV20-1; CDR3 DNA: TGCAGTGCTAGAGGACAGGTTATCGGAAACACCATATATTTT; CDR3 protein: CSARGQVIGNTIYF
D gene: TRBD1; clone size: few; J gene: TRBJ1-1; V gene: TRBV2; CDR3 DNA: TGTGCCAGCAGAAGGGACAGGGCGGACACTGAAGCTTTCTTT; CDR3 protein: CASRRDRADTEAFF
D gene: -; clone size: many; J gene: TRBJ1-5; V gene: TRBV9; CDR3 DNA: TGTGCCAGCAGCGTGGATCCAGGGCCGGATCAGCCCCAGCATTTT; CDR3 protein: CASSVDPGPDQPQHF
D gene: -; clone size: -; J gene: TRBJ2-3; V gene: TRBV30; CDR3 DNA: TGTGCCGAGGCTAAATCTGATACGCAGTATTTT; CDR3 protein: CAEAKSDTQYF
D gene: -; clone size: many; J gene: TRBJ2-7; V gene: TRBV20-1; CDR3 DNA: TGCAGTGCTAGAGATTACTCGGGGTCGGGTTACGAGCAGTACTTC; CDR3 protein: CSARDYSGSGYEQYF
D gene: -; clone size: many; J gene: TRBJ2-2; V gene: TRBV18; CDR3 DNA: TGTGCCAGCTCACCACCGTCCAGGGAGAACACCGGGGAGCTGTTTTTT; CDR3 protein: CASSPPSRENTGELFF
D gene: TRBD1; clone size: many; J gene: TRBJ1-2; V gene: TRBV15; CDR3 DNA: TGTGCCACCAGCAGAGTCATAACAGGGGTTGGCTACACCTTC; CDR3 protein: CATSRVITGVGYTF
D gene: TRBD1; clone size: many; J gene: TRBJ2-1; V gene: TRBV4-3; CDR3 DNA: TGCGCCAGCAGCCAAGATGGGACAGGGGCCTACAATGAGCAGTTCTTC; CDR3 protein: CASSQDGTGAYNEQFF
D gene: -; clone size: many; J gene: TRBJ2-1; V gene: TRBV6-2/TRBV6-3; CDR3 DNA: TGTGCCAGCAGTCCCCCCGGGTTTCCTCCCTACAATGAGCAGTTCTTC; CDR3 protein: CASSPPGFPPYNEQFF
D gene: TRBD1; clone size: few; J gene: TRBJ2-2; V gene: TRBV7-9; CDR3 DNA: TGTGCCAGCAGGAGGGACAGGGACACCGGGGAGCTGTTTTTT; CDR3 protein: CASRRDRDTGELFF
D gene: -; clone size: many; J gene: TRBJ2-3; V gene: TRBV4-2; CDR3 DNA: TGTGCCAGCAGCCAAGGGGTCGGACTGGTAGGCACAGATACGCAGTATTTT; CDR3 protein: CASSQGVGLVGTDTQYF
D gene: -; clone size: many; J gene: TRBJ2-3; V gene: TRBV20-1; CDR3 DNA: TGCAGTGCCCAAGGGGCAGATACGCAGTATTTT; CDR3 protein: CSAQGADTQYF
D gene: -; clone size: many; J gene: TRBJ2-5; V gene: TRBV6-2/TRBV6-3; CDR3 DNA: TGTGCCAGCAGTTCAACCTCCACTTACAGGGACCGGGAGACCCAGTACTTC; CDR3 protein: CASSSTSTYRDRETQYF
D gene: TRBD1; clone size: many; J gene: TRBJ1-5; V gene: TRBV19; CDR3 DNA: TGTGCCAGCACCAGGGGGGGGTTCCTCCAGCCCCAGCATTTT; CDR3 protein: CASTRGGFLQPQHF
D gene: -; clone size: many; J gene: TRBJ2-1; V gene: TRBV4-1; CDR3 DNA: TGCGCCAGCAGCCAAGCGGGTGGGGGCATTGCGGATGAGCAGTTCTTC; CDR3 protein: CASSQAGGGIADEQFF
D gene: TRBD2; clone size: few; J gene: TRBJ2-3; V gene: TRBV9; CDR3 DNA: TGTGCCAGCAGCGTGGGCCCGCGGGGGGGCCGGGGAGATACGCAGTATTTT; CDR3 protein: CASSVGPRGGRGDTQYF
D gene: TRBD2; clone size: many; J gene: TRBJ2-3; V gene: TRBV12-3/TRBV12-4; CDR3 DNA: TGTGCCAGCAGTTTTTCCGGGGGGGCCTGGTATTTT; CDR3 protein: CASSFSGGAWYF
D gene: -; clone size: many; J gene: TRBJ1-4; V gene: TRBV7-3; CDR3 DNA: TGTGCCAGCAGCTTAGGGGGGGGCCCCGGTGAAAAACTGTTTTTT; CDR3 protein: CASSLGGGPGEKLFF
D gene: -; clone size: many; J gene: TRBJ2-1; V gene: TRBV29-1; CDR3 DNA: TGCAGCGTTGGAGGGAAAAGCTCCTACAATGAGCAGTTCTTC; CDR3 protein: CSVGGKSSYNEQFF
D gene: -; clone size: many; J gene: TRBJ1-2; V gene: TRBV7-9; CDR3 DNA: TGTGCCAGCAGCTTAAGCGGACAAAACTATGGCTACACCTTC; CDR3 protein: CASSLSGQNYGYTF
D gene: TRBD1; clone size: many; J gene: TRBJ1-2; V gene: TRBV4-3; CDR3 DNA: TGCGCCAGCAGCCAAGATCGCGGGACAGAGACCTATGGCTACACCTTC; CDR3 protein: CASSQDRGTETYGYTF
D gene: TRBD2; clone size: many; J gene: TRBJ2-5; V gene: TRBV7-2; CDR3 DNA: TGTGCCAGCAGTCCACCCACTCCGGGACTAGCGGTCCAAGAGACCCAGTACTTC; CDR3 protein: CASSPPTPGLAVQETQYF
D gene: TRBD1; clone size: many; J gene: TRBJ2-7; V gene: TRBV7-7; CDR3 DNA: TGTGCTAGCAGCCCCCACCCACAGGGGAGCTCCTACGAGCAGTACTTC; CDR3 protein: CASSPHPQGSSYEQYF
D gene: -; clone size: -; J gene: TRBJ1-3; V gene: TRBV27; CDR3 DNA: TGTGCCAGCAGTTTCCAGGGAGAGGGAAACCCCATATATTTT; CDR3 protein: CASSFQGEGNPIYF
D gene: -; clone size: -; J gene: TRBJ2-5; V gene: TRBV20-1; CDR3 DNA: TGCAGTGCTGGCCCCCAGGCGGAGACCCAGTACTTC; CDR3 protein: CSAGPQAETQYF
D gene: -; clone size: many; J gene: TRBJ2-7; V gene: TRBV3-1; CDR3 DNA: TGTGCCAGCAGCCTGTCGGGGCCTCTCTACGAGCAGTACTTC; CDR3 protein: CASSLSGPLYEQYF
D gene: -; clone size: few; J gene: TRBJ2-1; V gene: TRBV12-3/TRBV12-4; CDR3 DNA: TGTGCCAGCAGTCCCGTCCGTCCCACGGAGCAGTTCTTC; CDR3 protein: CASSPVRPTEQFF
D gene: -; clone size: many; J gene: TRBJ1-1; V gene: TRBV6-2/TRBV6-3; CDR3 DNA: TGTGCCGTCGGACGGCACGGTGGAGAAGCTTTCTTT; CDR3 protein: CAVGRHGGEAFF
D gene: -; clone size: many; J gene: TRBJ1-5; V gene: TRBV25-1; CDR3 DNA: TGTGCCAGCAGTGAATCAGGGCTAAATCAGCCCCAGCATTTT; CDR3 protein: CASSESGLNQPQHF